This TCR beta chain is from a study of graft-versus-host responses after intestinal transplantation. About this clone: The target antigen is unknown.

CDR3 length: 19 residues. Assay used: immunoSEQ multiplex PCR; TCRdb lists only in-frame clones, some missing. The sample has more than 85,000 clones, roughly 91% seen once. The V call is TRBV21-1, the J call TRBJ2-2; the D call of TRBD2 is as the table states it, not checked on the DNA. TRBV21-1 is classified as a pseudogene. Sample: unstimulated CD8+ T cells sorted from spleen or lymph node cells, taken before intestinal transplant. The sequence came from a human donor who received an intestinal transplant. The chain's CDR3 is CASSKAVSGESWGDGELFF. The CDR3 bases are TGTGCCAGCAGCAAAGCGGTTTCGGGGGAGAGCTGGGGTGACGGGGAGCTGTTTTTT.